This T cell receptor (beta chain) stems from a study of vaccination effects on CD4 cells after COVID-19. General observations from the study: There was only 1 of 255 vaccine-induced clones in healthy vaccinees that cross-reacted with common cold coronaviruses.

Here immunoSEQ multiplex PCR was the method, and the copy in TCRdb shows in-frame clones only, minus some. The sample lists approximately 70,000 clones; approximately 80% were seen once. The CDR3 has 14 amino acids. The trim removed 5 bases at V and 5 bases at J, leaving 7 bases unmatched. The germline V gene encodes CDR1 SGHAT and CDR2 FQNNGV. Before any sequencing was done, the ViraFEST assay used viral peptide pools to expand antigen-specific CD4+ T cells. Subsequent to about 10 days of culture, CD4+ T cells were isolated. Every participant took two doses of the BNT162b2 or mRNA-1273 vaccine. Negative nucleocapsid antibody tests before and after vaccination confirmed no previous SARS-CoV-2 infection. The culture medium for around 2 million PBMC per well included roughly 10 IU/ml IL-2 and around 9.8 ug/ml peptides. Fresh IL-2-containing medium replaced half the medium on days 3 and 7. Details on this clone: The target antigen is unknown.

The specimen comprised CD4+ T cells from PBMCs cultured with HCoV-229E spike peptides, sampled after COVID-19 vaccination. The TCR was taken from a human donor who received a COVID-19 vaccine. The chain joins TRBV11-2 to TRBJ1-1, with TRBD1 identical over 8 bases. The CDR3 sequence: CASSLRTGQTEAFF. In nucleotides, the CDR3 is TGTGCCAGCAGCCTTCGGACAGGGCAAACTGAAGCTTTCTTT. The full variable domain, rest sourced from reference TRBV11-2 and TRBJ1-1, is EAGVAQSPRYKIIEKRQSVAFWCNPISGHATLYWYQQILGQGPKLLIQFQNNGVVDDSQLPKDRFSAERLKGVDSTLKIQPAKLEDSAVYLCASSLRTGQTEAFFGQGTRLTVV.